This T cell receptor beta chain originates from a study of cytomegalovirus exposure and HLA in healthy donors. General study findings and limits: An analysis done earlier found most TCR beta V segments productive about 87% or about 30% of the time.

The CDR3 consists of 13 residues. Germline CDR1 reads KGHSH; CDR2 reads LQKENI. The junction had 11 bases not matched to a gene; V was cut back by 9 bases and J by 6 bases. On this clone itself: Its antigen remains unknown.

The PCR employed 60 Vbeta primers together with 13 Jbeta primers. Libraries were prepared by immunoSEQ multiplex PCR; TCRdb keeps only in-frame clonotypes and omits some of them. The sample shows more than 150,000 clones, about four fifths of them seen only once. The material sequenced was PBMCs. The chain carries TRBV18 and TRBJ2-7; 7 bases align to TRBD1. The TCR originated in a boy younger than 18 in good health and CMV-seronegative. The CDR3 loop reads CASSRDRIAEQYF. The CDR3, as DNA: TGTGCCAGTTCCCGGGACAGAATTGCCGAGCAGTACTTC.